The T cell receptor beta chain described here comes from a study of T cell repertoires in ileal Crohn's disease. CDR1 is SGHRS and CDR2 is YFSETQ in the germline V gene. Between the trimmed V and J ends, which lost 4 bases and 0 bases, there was a span of 10 bases. The CDR3 covers 14 residues. Per sample, roughly 500 nanograms of biopsy DNA were TCRB immunosequenced. TCRdb's copy holds only in-frame clones and misses some; the assay was immunoSEQ multiplex PCR. The sample lists around 16,000 clones, about 92% occurring once. Adults with ileal or ileocolonic Crohn's disease and an indication for resection were eligible. Whole-study findings and limits: Endoscopic recurrence occurred in every patient whose clonality exceeded 26.8%.

As for this clone: The antigen is undetermined.

Material: ileal tissue. The chain joins TRBV5-1 to TRBJ1-1; D might be TRBD1 (6 bases). The source is an adult with Crohn's disease. The DNA of the CDR3 is TGCGCCAGCAGCGCGACAGGTATGAACACTGAAGCTTTCTTT. This codes for CASSATGMNTEAFF.